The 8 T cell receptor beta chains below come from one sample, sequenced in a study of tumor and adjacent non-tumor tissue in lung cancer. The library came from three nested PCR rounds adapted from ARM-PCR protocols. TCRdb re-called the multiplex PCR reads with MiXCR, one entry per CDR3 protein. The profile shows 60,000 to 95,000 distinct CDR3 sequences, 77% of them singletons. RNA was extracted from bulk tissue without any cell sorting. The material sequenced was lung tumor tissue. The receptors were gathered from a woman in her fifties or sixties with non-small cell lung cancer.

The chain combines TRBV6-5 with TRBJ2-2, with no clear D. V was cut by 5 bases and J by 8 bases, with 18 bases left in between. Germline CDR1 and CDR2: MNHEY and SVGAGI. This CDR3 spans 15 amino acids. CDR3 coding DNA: TGTGCCAGCAGTAGAACAAGGTTAGGCACAGGGGAGCTGTTTTTT. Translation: CASSRTRLGTGELFF.

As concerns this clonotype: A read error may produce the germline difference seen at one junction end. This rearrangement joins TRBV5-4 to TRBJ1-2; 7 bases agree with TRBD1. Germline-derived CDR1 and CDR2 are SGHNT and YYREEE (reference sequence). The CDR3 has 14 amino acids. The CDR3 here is CTSSLWDRQGGYTF. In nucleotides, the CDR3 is TGTACCAGCAGCTTGTGGGACAGACAGGGTGGCTACACCTTC.

The CDR3 here is CSVKQGSTDMHYF. CDR3 DNA: TGCAGCGTTAAGCAGGGTAGCACAGATATGCACTATTTT. The J gene is TRBJ2-3, the V gene TRBV29-1; possibly TRBD1 for D (5 bases). This CDR3 is 13 amino acids long. The V gene lost 5 bases and the J gene lost 15 bases, with 24 bases spanning the gap. Germline V lookup: CDR1 SQVTM, CDR2 ANQGSEA.

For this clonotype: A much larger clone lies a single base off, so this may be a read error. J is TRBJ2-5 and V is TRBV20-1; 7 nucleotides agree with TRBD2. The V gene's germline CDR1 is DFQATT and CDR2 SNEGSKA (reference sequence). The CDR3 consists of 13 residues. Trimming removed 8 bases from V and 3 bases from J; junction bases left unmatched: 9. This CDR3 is CSTSEAGEETQYF. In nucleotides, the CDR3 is TGCAGTACCTCGGAGGCGGGAGAAGAGACCCAGTACTTC.

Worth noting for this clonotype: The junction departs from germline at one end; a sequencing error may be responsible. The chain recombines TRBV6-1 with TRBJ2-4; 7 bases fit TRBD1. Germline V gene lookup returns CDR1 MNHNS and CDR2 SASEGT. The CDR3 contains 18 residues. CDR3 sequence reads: CANSWPRTGDLVKNIQYF. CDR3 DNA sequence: TGTGCCAACAGTTGGCCAAGGACAGGAGATCTTGTCAAAAACATTCAGTATTTC.

CDR3 loop: CSARSTGTGNIAYF. CDR3 in DNA: TGCAGTGCTAGATCTACCGGGACGGGGAATATTGCCTACTTC. The chain recombines TRBV20-1 with TRBJ2-7, with D perhaps matching TRBD1 or TRBD2 (5 bases each). The CDR3 contains 14 residues. V was clipped by 2 bases and J by 13 bases, with 24 bases between them. Germline V lookup: CDR1 DFQATT, CDR2 SNEGSKA (reference sequence).

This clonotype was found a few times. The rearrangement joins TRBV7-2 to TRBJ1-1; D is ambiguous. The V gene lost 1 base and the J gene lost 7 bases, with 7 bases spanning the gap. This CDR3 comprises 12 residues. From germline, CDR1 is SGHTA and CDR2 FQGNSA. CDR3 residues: CASSLVGVEAFF. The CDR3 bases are TGTGCCAGCAGCTTAGTGGGAGTTGAAGCTTTCTTT.

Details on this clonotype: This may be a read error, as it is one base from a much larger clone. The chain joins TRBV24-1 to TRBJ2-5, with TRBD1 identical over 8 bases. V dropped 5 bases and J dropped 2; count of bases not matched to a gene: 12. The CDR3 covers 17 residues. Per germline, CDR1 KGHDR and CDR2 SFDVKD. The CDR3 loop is CATSVSSGTGYQETQYF. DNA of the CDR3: TGTGCCACCAGTGTAAGCTCCGGGACAGGTTATCAAGAGACCCAGTACTTC.